This entry lists 12 T cell receptor beta chains sequenced from one sample in a study of beta chain features in type 1 diabetes. Their antigens remain unidentified. Investigators reverse transcribed all isolated RNA, so they sequenced expressed TCRB transcripts. Sequencing used immunoSEQ multiplex PCR; TCRdb keeps in-frame clones, though not all of them. The table records approximately 150,000 clones, roughly 59% of them present only once. Study results and limitations: Patients with Type 1 diabetes showed moderately but significantly shorter TCRB CDR3s in all four CD4+ subsets.

Sequenced: naive CD4+ T cells from blood. These receptors all stem from a man aged 30 to 39 with type 1 diabetes.

The sample holds a few counts of this clone. This chain joins TRBV14 and TRBJ1-6, with D possibly being TRBD1 (5 bases). Germline assignment: CDR1 SGHDN and CDR2 FVKESK. Trimming stripped 2 bases from V and 5 bases from J, with 13 bases between. There are 16 residues in the CDR3. The CDR3 DNA reads as TGTGCCAGCAGCCAAAAGGGGCCAGGGAATAATTCACCCCTCCACTTT. Protein product: CASSQKGPGNNSPLHF.

The count of this clone is one. V is TRBV4-3 and J is TRBJ2-3; 7 positions match TRBD2. The CDR3 spans 15 residues. V lost 1 base, J lost 2 bases, and 3 bases stayed unmatched. CDR1 is LGHNA, CDR2 YSLEER, per germline. The chain's CDR3 is CASSQVSGATDTQYF. As DNA, the CDR3 is TGCGCCAGCAGCCAAGTCAGCGGGGCCACAGATACGCAGTATTTT.

The gene calls are TRBV9 and TRBJ1-1, with no clear D. This CDR3 contains 13 residues. CDR1 is SGDLS, CDR2 YYNGEE, per germline. V shed 5 bases and J shed 0 bases, with 8 bases lying between them. The CDR3 sequence is CASSKSLNTEAFF. The CDR3 DNA is TGTGCCAGCAGTAAGAGTCTGAACACTGAAGCTTTCTTT.

This clone was seen a few times. The rearrangement uses TRBV21-1 and TRBJ2-4; the table's D call of TRBD1 was not tested on the DNA. TRBV21-1 is noted as a pseudogene. The CDR3 is made up of 11 amino acids. The DNA for the CDR3 is TGTGCCAGCAGCAAAGCCCGGACAGCGTACTTC. Protein: CASSKARTAYF.

This clone was counted between two and nine times. This chain joins TRBV7-2 and TRBJ2-2; 10 bases match TRBD2. The J segment lost 0 bases and the V segment lost 4 bases, leaving 8 bases of the junction unmatched. Per germline, CDR1 SGHTA and CDR2 FQGNSA. The CDR3 contains 18 residues. CDR3 DNA sequence: TGTGCCAGCAGCTCGCCTCCTAGCGGGGGATCGAACACCGGGGAGCTGTTTTTT. Residues: CASSSPPSGGSNTGELFF.

The chain links TRBV15 to TRBJ2-3; possibly TRBD2 for D (6 bases). The CDR3 runs 17 residues. The germline V gene has CDR1 LNHNV and CDR2 YYDKDF (reference sequence). V lost 2 bases, J lost 2 bases, and 17 bases lay in between. In DNA, the CDR3 is TGTGCCACCAGCAGACTTCCACGTGGGGGGTACACAGATACGCAGTATTTT. It specifies CATSRLPRGGYTDTQYF.

This chain uses TRBV9 with TRBJ2-3; no clear D. Trimming removed 0 bases from V and 1 base from J, with 9 bases in between. In germline, CDR1 is SGDLS, CDR2 YYNGEE. The CDR3 length is 15 residues. Here the CDR3 DNA reads TGTGCCAGCAGCGTAGGTCCAAGCGGCACAGATACGCAGTATTTT. Protein sequence: CASSVGPSGTDTQYF.

This clone was seen only once. V usage is TRBV4-3 and J usage is TRBJ2-5; tentatively, D is TRBD1 (6 bases). The CDR3 spans 15 residues. CDR1 LGHNA and CDR2 YSLEER come from the germline V gene. V lost 2 bases and J lost 2, with 12 bases in between. The CDR3: CASSQQQGYQETQYF. In DNA form, the CDR3 reads TGCGCCAGCAGCCAACAACAGGGTTATCAAGAGACCCAGTACTTC.

The chain carries TRBV15 and TRBJ2-3; a weak D match, TRBD1 (6 bases). Trimming shortened V by 8 bases and J by 0 bases, and 12 bases separated the two germline ends. Germline CDR1 LNHNV, CDR2 YYDKDF (reference sequence). The CDR3 spans 14 residues. CDR3 bases: TGTGCCACCGGGGGCGACAGGAGCACAGATACGCAGTATTTT. Translation gives CATGGDRSTDTQYF.

V and J are TRBV5-4 and TRBJ2-3; TRBD2 agrees at 10 bases. The CDR3 is 16 residues long. Germline CDR1 is SGHNT and CDR2 is YYREEE (reference sequence). Trimming took 4 bases from V and 0 from J; bases not matched to a gene: 5. CDR3 coding DNA: TGTGCCAGCAGCCTTGAGACTAGCGGGAGCACAGATACGCAGTATTTT. Its protein is CASSLETSGSTDTQYF.

The V call is TRBV29-1, the J call TRBJ2-3, with D maybe TRBD2 (5 bases). This CDR3 has 14 residues. The V end was cut by 6 bases, the J end by 2 bases, with 15 bases between. The germline V gene has CDR1 SQVTM and CDR2 ANQGSEA. CDR3 loop: CSVGTRGLTDTQYF. The DNA for the CDR3 is TGCAGCGTCGGAACTAGAGGCCTCACAGATACGCAGTATTTT.

The V gene is TRBV2, the J gene TRBJ2-1; TRBD1 is a possible D gene (7 bases). The CDR3 covers 13 residues. Trimming removed 6 bases from V and 6 bases from J, with 12 bases in between. From germline, CDR1 is SNHLY and CDR2 FYNNEI. The CDR3 DNA reads TGTGCCAGCAGGCGGGACAGTGTCAATGAGCAGTTCTTC. Translation gives CASRRDSVNEQFF.